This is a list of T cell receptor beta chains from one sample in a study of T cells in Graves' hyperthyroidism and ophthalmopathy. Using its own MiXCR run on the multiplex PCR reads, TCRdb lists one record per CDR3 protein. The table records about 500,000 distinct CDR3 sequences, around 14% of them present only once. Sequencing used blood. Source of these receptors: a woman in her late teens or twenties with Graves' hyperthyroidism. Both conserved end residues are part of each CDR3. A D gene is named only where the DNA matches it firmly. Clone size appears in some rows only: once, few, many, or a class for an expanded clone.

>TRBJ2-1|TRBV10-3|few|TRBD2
TGTGCCATCAGTTCCGGGACTAGCGCATACAATGAGCAGTTCTTC
CAISSGTSAYNEQFF
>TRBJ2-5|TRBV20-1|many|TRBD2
TGCAGTGCCCGGGCGCCGACTAGCGGGATCAGGGGGACCCAGTACTTC
CSARAPTSGIRGTQYF
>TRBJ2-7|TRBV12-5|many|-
TGTGCTAGTGGTTTGAGGGATACCTCCTACGAGCAGTACTTC
CASGLRDTSYEQYF
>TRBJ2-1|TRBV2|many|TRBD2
TGTGCCAGCAGCGACACCCTAGCGGGAGTGGGCTATGAGCAGTTCTTC
CASSDTLAGVGYEQFF
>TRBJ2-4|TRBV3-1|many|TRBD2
TGTGCCAGCAGCCAGGCGGGAGGGCCGCTGAACATTCAGTACTTC
CASSQAGGPLNIQYF
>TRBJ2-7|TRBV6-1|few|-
TGTGCCAGCAGTCCCCGGACAGAGATCTACGAGCAGTACTTC
CASSPRTEIYEQYF
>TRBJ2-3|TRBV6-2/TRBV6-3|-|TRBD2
TGTGCCAGCAGCCAAAGGACTAGCGGGAGGGATACGCAGTATTTT
CASSQRTSGRDTQYF
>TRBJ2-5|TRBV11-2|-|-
TGTGCCAGCAGACAGGGAGTAAGTGAGACCCAGTACTTC
CASRQGVSETQYF
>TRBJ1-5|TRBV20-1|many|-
TGCAGTGCCCAGGAAGGAGGACAGCCCCAGCATTTT
CSAQEGGQPQHF
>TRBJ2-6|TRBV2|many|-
TGTGCCGCAATAAAGTTCCCTGGGGCCAACGTCCTGACTTTC
CAAIKFPGANVLTF
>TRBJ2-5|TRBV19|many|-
TGTGCCAGTAGTTGGGATCGAGGGACCCAGTACTTC
CASSWDRGTQYF
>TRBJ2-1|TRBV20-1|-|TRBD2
TGCAGTGCTGGAAGGGCGGGAGTTTACAATGAGCAGTTCTTC
CSAGRAGVYNEQFF
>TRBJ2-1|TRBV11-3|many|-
TGTGCCAGCAGCTCCGGGTCCCAATCCTTGGTTGAGCAGTTCTTC
CASSSGSQSLVEQFF
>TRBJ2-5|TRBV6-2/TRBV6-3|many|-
TGTGCCAGCAGTTACGTCGGGACTTTGAAAGAGACCCAGTACTTC
CASSYVGTLKETQYF
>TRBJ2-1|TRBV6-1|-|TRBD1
TGTGCCAGCAGTGGTCAGGGGGTTCGGTTCTTC
CASSGQGVRFF
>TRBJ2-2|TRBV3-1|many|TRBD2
TGTGCCAGCAGCCAAGGGGTAGCGGGAGCGGGCACCGGGGAGCTGTTTTTT
CASSQGVAGAGTGELFF
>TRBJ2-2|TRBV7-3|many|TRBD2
TGTGCCAGCAGCCCCCTAGCGGGAAGGGGTAACACCGGGGAGCTGTTTTTT
CASSPLAGRGNTGELFF
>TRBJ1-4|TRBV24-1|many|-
TGTGCCACCAGTGAGACGGGGAATGGTGAAAAACTGTTTTTT
CATSETGNGEKLFF
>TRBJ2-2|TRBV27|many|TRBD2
TGTGCCAGCAGTTTCGCGGCCGGACGGGGAGGGAGCACCGGGGAGCTGTTTTTT
CASSFAAGRGGSTGELFF
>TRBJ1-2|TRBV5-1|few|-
TGCGCCAGCAGCTGGCCACAGGGCCAAGACTATGGCTACACCTTC
CASSWPQGQDYGYTF
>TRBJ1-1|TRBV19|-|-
TGTGCCAGTAGTATAGGCCGGGAAGTGCGTTTGGCTGAAGCTTTCTTT
CASSIGREVRLAEAFF
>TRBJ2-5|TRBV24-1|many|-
TGTGCCACCAGTGATTTTCGGGGAGAGACCCAGTACTTC
CATSDFRGETQYF
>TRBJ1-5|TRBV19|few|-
TGTGCCAGTAGTATAGCCGGCAGGGGCGATTACAATCAGCCCCAGCATTTT
CASSIAGRGDYNQPQHF
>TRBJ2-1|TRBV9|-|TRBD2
TGTGCCAGCAGCGTAGCCACTGGCGGGAGTGGTTCCTACAATGAGCAGTTCTTC
CASSVATGGSGSYNEQFF
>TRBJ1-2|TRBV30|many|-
TGTGCCTGGAGTGTACTGGGGGGGCTATCGCGGGGCTACACCTTC
CAWSVLGGLSRGYTF
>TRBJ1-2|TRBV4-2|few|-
TGTGCCAGCAGCCCAGATTGGGGGCTTGAGGGCTACACCTTC
CASSPDWGLEGYTF
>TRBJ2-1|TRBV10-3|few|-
TGTGCCATCAGTGGAAAGGACTACAATGAGCAGTTCTTC
CAISGKDYNEQFF
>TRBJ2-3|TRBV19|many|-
TGTGCCACCCAAAGTCATCAGGGCACAGATACGCAGTATTTT
CATQSHQGTDTQYF
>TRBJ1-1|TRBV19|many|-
TGTGCCAGTATCTGGGGGACTGAAGCTTTCTTT
CASIWGTEAFF
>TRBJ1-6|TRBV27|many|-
TGTGCCAGCAGTTTTTCAGGGCGATCACCCCTCCACTTT
CASSFSGRSPLHF
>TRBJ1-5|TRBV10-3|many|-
TGTGCCATCAGTGAGCAAAGCAATCAGCCCCAGCATTTT
CAISEQSNQPQHF
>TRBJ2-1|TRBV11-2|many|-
TGTGCCAGCAGCTCCGAAGGACAGCTGAGCTCCTACAATGAGCAGTTCTTC
CASSSEGQLSSYNEQFF
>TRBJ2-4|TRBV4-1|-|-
TGCGCCAGCAGCCAATCTCAAGAAAACATTCAGTACTTC
CASSQSQENIQYF
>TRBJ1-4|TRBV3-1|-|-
TGTGCCAGCAGCCATGGGGGAACCCTTAGTAGTGAAAAACTGTTTTTT
CASSHGGTLSSEKLFF
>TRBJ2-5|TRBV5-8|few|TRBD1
TGTGCCAGCAGCGGTACCGGGACAGGGGGCGAAGAGACCCAGTACTTC
CASSGTGTGGEETQYF
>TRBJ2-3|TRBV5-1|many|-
TGCGCCAGCAGCACCCAACCCACAGATACGCAGTATTTT
CASSTQPTDTQYF
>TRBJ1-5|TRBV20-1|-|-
TGCAGTGGTCGAGAGCATAGCAATCAGCCCCAGCATTTT
CSGREHSNQPQHF
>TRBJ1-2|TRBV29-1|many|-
TGCAGCGTTGGCTCCGACGACGGCTACACCTTC
CSVGSDDGYTF
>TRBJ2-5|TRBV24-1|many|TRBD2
TGTGCCACCAGTGCCCCTAGCGGGAGGTACCAAGAGACCCAGTACTTC
CATSAPSGRYQETQYF
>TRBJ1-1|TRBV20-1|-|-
TGCAGTGCTAGATTGGGGGCAGGGCGGAACACTGAAGCTTTCTTT
CSARLGAGRNTEAFF
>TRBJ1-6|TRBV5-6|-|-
TGTGCCAGCAGCTTGGACCTACAGAGGGAATATTCACCCCTCCACTTT
CASSLDLQREYSPLHF